The T cell receptor (beta chain) described here comes from a study of response to subunit inactivated influenza vaccine. Overall study results and limits: There was a suggestion from the authors that each seasonal influenza vaccination recruits few new T cells.

V was pared by 5 bases and J by 2 bases, with 17 bases between. Germline-derived CDR1 and CDR2 are SGHTA and FQGNSA. The CDR3 loop spans 16 amino acids. TCRdb reprocessed the RT-PCR reads via MiXCR and lists one record per CDR3 protein. The sample lists 170,000 or so distinct CDR3 sequences; about 10% were seen once. In its sample, this clonotype was seen a few times. The target antigen is unknown. The V gene is TRBV7-2, the J gene TRBJ2-3; possible D gene TRBD1, 6 bases. The TCR was taken from a man in his fifties or sixties who received an inactivated influenza vaccine. This sample comprised CD8+ T cells sorted from PBMCs, obtained around 25 months after vaccination. Here the CDR3 reads CASSPRTGWYTDTQYF. The CDR3, as DNA: TGTGCCAGCAGCCCCCGAACAGGGTGGTACACAGATACGCAGTATTTT.